The 28 T cell receptor beta chains in this list originate from one sample, sequenced in a study of blood T cell repertoires in COVID-19. Measured with immunoSEQ multiplex PCR; TCRdb has only the in-frame clones, and not every one. Of tens of thousands of clones listed, 80% to 90% are singletons. The source material was peripheral blood. The receptors stem from a human donor in a cohort sampled during active COVID-19.

The chain carries TRBV5-1 and TRBJ2-5; a possible D gene is TRBD2 (7 bases). The CDR3 consists of 15 residues. The ends were cut back, 5 bases at V and 2 bases at J, with 16 bases in the middle. From germline, CDR1 is SGHRS and CDR2 YFSETQ. The CDR3 reads CASRFEGGYQETQYF. CDR3 coding DNA: TGCGCCAGCAGATTTGAGGGGGGGTATCAAGAGACCCAGTACTTC.

The chain joins TRBV25-1 to TRBJ2-3; TRBD2 aligns across 13 bases. Trimming took 6 bases from V and 4 from J; bases not matched to a gene: 7. Germline CDR1 MGHDK, CDR2 SYGVNS. CDR3 length: 16 amino acids. This chain's CDR3 is CASREGLAGLPDTQYF. CDR3 DNA: TGTGCCAGCAGGGAGGGACTAGCGGGACTCCCAGATACGCAGTATTTT.

In this sample, this clone turned up once. This chain joins TRBV18 and TRBJ2-1; possibly TRBD1 for D (6 bases). Per germline, CDR1 KGHSH and CDR2 LQKENI. CDR3 length: 17 residues. Trimming removed 6 bases from V and 3 bases from J, with 21 bases in between. The CDR3: CASSLIGKQGYYNEQFF. The CDR3 DNA follows: TGTGCCAGCTCCCTAATCGGCAAACAGGGCTACTACAATGAGCAGTTCTTC.

The V gene is TRBV5-8, the J gene TRBJ2-3; tentative D call: TRBD1 (6 bases). Trimming removed 0 bases from V and 1 base from J, with 12 bases in between. The CDR3 extends over 16 amino acids. Germline V gene data show CDR1 as SGHTS and CDR2 as YDEGEE. The CDR3 loop is CASSLGQGYGTDTQYF. In nucleotides, the CDR3 is TGTGCCAGCAGCTTGGGGCAGGGGTACGGCACAGATACGCAGTATTTT.

CDR3 region: CASSPGRQGNTEAFF. CDR3 nucleotides: TGTGCCAGCTCACCAGGCCGACAGGGGAACACTGAAGCTTTCTTT. The rearrangement joins TRBV18 to TRBJ1-1; 7 bases align to TRBD1. The CDR3 sequence is 15 residues long. Germline trimming cut 2 bases from V and 1 base from J; bases unmatched to any gene: 4. Germline loops: CDR1 KGHSH, CDR2 LQKENI.

The genes are TRBV13 and TRBJ1-2; a possible D gene is TRBD1 (5 bases). CDR1 and CDR2 (germline): PRHDT, FYEKMQ (reference sequence). Trimming removed 0 bases at V and 2 bases at J, with 7 bases between. The CDR3 has 14 amino acids. The CDR3 spells CASSLGRGNYGYTF. The CDR3 DNA follows: TGTGCCAGCAGCTTAGGGCGGGGGAACTATGGCTACACCTTC. The complete variable domain, with remaining parts taken from reference TRBV13 and TRBJ1-2, reads AAGVIQSPRHLIKEKRETATLKCYPIPRHDTVYWYQQGPGQDPQFLISFYEKMQSDKGSIPDRFSAQQFSDYHSELNMSSLELGDSALYFCASSLGRGNYGYTFGSGTRLTVV.

This clone has a single count. This CDR3 is CASTERWRRSGANVLTF. The DNA of the CDR3 is TGTGCCAGTACCGAGAGGTGGCGGAGGTCTGGGGCCAACGTCCTGACTTTC. The chain couples TRBV19 to TRBJ2-6, with a possible D match to TRBD2 (5 bases). V lost 7 bases and J 1 base, leaving 17 bases between the germline ends. Looked up from germline, CDR1 is LNHDA and CDR2 is SQIVND (reference sequence). This CDR3 has 17 amino acids.

This clone was counted a few times. J is TRBJ2-5 and V is TRBV10-3, with a possible D match to TRBD2 (6 bases). This CDR3 is built from 15 residues. V was shortened by 6 bases and J by 5 bases, with 19 bases between the two germline ends. CDR1 and CDR2 from the germline V gene are ENHRY and SYGVKD. The DNA for the CDR3 is TGTGCCATCAGCGACGCGCTCGGGGGTGGTGAGACCCAGTACTTC. As protein: CAISDALGGGETQYF.

This chain joins TRBV7-3 and TRBJ1-6; D unclear. The CDR3 runs 15 residues. CDR1 and CDR2 (germline): SGHTA, FQGTGA. The germline V and J ends were trimmed by 2 bases and 0 bases, with 5 bases remaining between them. The CDR3 region has the DNA TGTGCCAGCAGCTTATATAGCTCCTATAATTCACCCCTCCACTTT. Its protein is CASSLYSSYNSPLHF.

Points on this clone: Other DNA sequences of this sample code for an identical CDR3. This chain connects TRBV11-3 to TRBJ2-1; 8 nucleotides match TRBD2. This CDR3 is built from 15 residues. Per germline, CDR1 SGHNT and CDR2 YENEEA. After removal of 5 bases from V and 7 bases from J, the junction contained 10 bases not matched to a gene. CDR3 sequence: CASSLGRLASNEQFF. The CDR3 nucleotides read TGTGCCAGCAGCCTAGGTCGACTAGCGAGTAATGAGCAGTTCTTC.

The chain recombines TRBV6-5 with TRBJ2-3; 8 bases align to TRBD2. With 0 bases clipped from V and 2 bases from J, the junction kept 1 base outside the gene matches. The CDR3 consists of 15 residues. CDR1 and CDR2 from the germline V gene are MNHEY and SVGAGI. The CDR3 DNA reads as TGTGCCAGCAGTTACTCCGGACTAGCCACAGATACGCAGTATTTT. Protein: CASSYSGLATDTQYF.

The V call is TRBV6-1, the J call TRBJ2-3; 11 positions agree with TRBD2. Losses at the gene ends were 4 bases for V and 0 bases for J; bases not matched to a gene: 6. CDR3 length equals 17 residues. The germline V gene has CDR1 MNHNS and CDR2 SASEGT. DNA for the CDR3: TGTGCCAGCAGTGTTAGCGGGGGGGCTGGGAGCACAGATACGCAGTATTTT. Translating gives CASSVSGGAGSTDTQYF.

The chain employs TRBV15 and TRBJ1-2; D possibly corresponds to TRBD1 (5 bases). V was shortened by 3 bases and J by 1 base, with 18 bases between the two germline ends. Germline V lookup: CDR1 LNHNV, CDR2 YYDKDF (reference sequence). The CDR3 is made up of 17 amino acids. CDR3 DNA: TGTGCCACCAGCAGGGCCCTTGGGGCGGCCAATAACTATGGCTACACCTTC. Its protein is CATSRALGAANNYGYTF.

This chain joins TRBV5-1 and TRBJ2-1; 14 bases fit TRBD2. The CDR3 covers 16 residues. The J segment lost 14 bases and the V segment lost 0 bases, leaving 10 bases of the junction unmatched. Germline CDR1 reads SGHRS; CDR2 reads YFSETQ. The CDR3 is CASSLGMWGLAGDKFF. CDR3 nucleotide sequence: TGCGCCAGCAGCTTGGGCATGTGGGGACTAGCGGGGGACAAGTTCTTC.

The V gene is TRBV6-2 or TRBV6-3, the J gene TRBJ1-1, with a weak D call TRBD1 (5 bases). This CDR3 has 16 residues. The V and J ends lost 2 bases and 5 bases respectively, with 18 bases between them. From germline, CDR1 is MNHEY and CDR2 SVGEGT. CDR3 DNA: TGTGCCAGCAGTTACCCCGCCGGGGGGGTAGGTACTGAAGCTTTCTTT. As protein: CASSYPAGGVGTEAFF.

This clone has a handful of counts. The chain combines TRBV15 with TRBJ2-1, with TRBD2 as a possible D gene (5 bases). The CDR3 loop spans 17 amino acids. Germline assignment: CDR1 LNHNV and CDR2 YYDKDF (reference sequence). V lost 7 bases to trimming and J lost 0 bases, with 19 bases between them. The CDR3 reads CATNPGIAGSSYNEQFF. Here the CDR3 DNA reads TGTGCCACCAACCCGGGGATTGCGGGTAGCTCCTACAATGAGCAGTTCTTC. The complete variable domain, with remaining parts taken from reference TRBV15 and TRBJ2-1, reads DAMVIQNPRYQVTQFGKPVTLSCSQTLNHNVMYWYQQKSSQAPKLLFHYYDKDFNNEADTPDNFQSRRPNTSFCFLDIRSPGLGDTAMYLCATNPGIAGSSYNEQFFGPGTRLTVL.

The J gene is TRBJ2-7, the V gene TRBV28, with D perhaps matching TRBD2 (6 bases). The ends were cut back, 8 bases at V and 0 bases at J, with 23 bases in the middle. The CDR3 contains 17 residues. In germline, CDR1 is MDHEN, CDR2 SYDVKM. The CDR3 is CASESSVRDGGSYEQYF. The CDR3 region has the DNA TGTGCCAGCGAGTCCTCCGTGAGGGACGGGGGCTCCTACGAGCAGTACTTC.

The J gene is TRBJ2-3, the V gene TRBV29-1, with TRBD2 as a possible D gene (6 bases). V shed 2 bases and J shed 0 bases, with 30 bases lying between them. The CDR3 has 21 residues. Germline V CDR1 and CDR2: SQVTM, ANQGSEA. CDR3 bases: TGCAGCGTTGAAAGCTTACGAGGGGACTCCTTCGTTCCTTCAAGCACAGATACGCAGTATTTT. Protein: CSVESLRGDSFVPSSTDTQYF.

The rearrangement joins TRBV3-1 (or the pseudogene TRBV3-2) to TRBJ1-3; the match to TRBD1 covers 8 bases. The CDR3 consists of 15 residues. The V segment lost 4 bases and the J segment 4 bases; nucleotides outside the gene matches: 6. CDR1 is LGHDT and CDR2 is YNNKEL in the germline V gene (reference sequence). CDR3 sequence reads: CASSRDRGRGNTIYF. The CDR3 DNA reads as TGTGCCAGCAGCCGCGACAGGGGAAGAGGAAACACCATATATTTT.

The chain uses TRBV27 and TRBJ1-1; D call uncertain. The germline gives CDR1 MNHEY, CDR2 SMNVEV (reference sequence). Trimming stripped 4 bases from V and 0 bases from J, with 6 bases between. The CDR3 has 13 amino acids. The CDR3 spells CASSYYMNTEAFF. Written as DNA, the CDR3 is TGTGCCAGCAGTTACTACATGAACACTGAAGCTTTCTTT.

The chain couples TRBV2 to TRBJ2-3, with 12 bases aligning to TRBD2. From germline, CDR1 is SNHLY and CDR2 FYNNEI. Germline trimming cut 5 bases from V and 1 base from J; bases unmatched to any gene: 1. The length of the CDR3 is 15 residues. CDR3 amino acids: CASSWTSGGTDTQYF. The CDR3 nucleotides are TGTGCCAGCAGTTGGACTAGCGGGGGCACAGATACGCAGTATTTT.

Only a few counts were recorded for this clone. The V and J genes are TRBV5-1 and TRBJ2-7; maybe TRBD1 (5 bases). The CDR3 sequence is 12 residues long. CDR1 is SGHRS and CDR2 is YFSETQ in the germline V gene. Trimming removed 4 bases at V and 6 bases at J, with 11 bases between. The CDR3 coding sequence is TGCGCCAGCAGCCCTCAGGGAAGCGAGCAGTACTTC. This gives the protein CASSPQGSEQYF.

The DNA for the CDR3 is TGTGCCAGCAGACGAAACACCATGAACACTGAAGCTTTCTTT. Translation gives CASRRNTMNTEAFF. This sequence joins TRBV27 and TRBJ1-1; no clear D. Germline V gene data show CDR1 as MNHEY and CDR2 as SMNVEV (reference sequence). CDR3 length equals 14 residues. V was cut by 6 bases and J by 0 bases, with 11 bases left in between.

The rearrangement links TRBV5-1 to TRBJ2-1, with a tentative D call TRBD2 (5 bases). The CDR3 contains 13 residues. The V gene's germline CDR1 is SGHRS and CDR2 YFSETQ. Trimming cost V 2 bases and J 6 bases, with 9 bases left between them. CDR3 DNA sequence: TGCGCCAGCAGCTTACCCCGGGGCAATGAGCAGTTCTTC. Translation: CASSLPRGNEQFF.

This rearrangement joins TRBV6-4 to TRBJ2-7, with D perhaps matching TRBD2 (5 bases). The CDR3 has 15 amino acids. The V and J ends lost 9 bases and 0 bases respectively, with 18 bases between them. CDR1 and CDR2 from the germline V gene are MRHNA and SNTAGT. The DNA for the CDR3 is TGTGCCAGGCCTTCAACTAGTGTGAGCTCCTACGAGCAGTACTTC. This encodes CARPSTSVSSYEQYF.

This chain joins TRBV27 and TRBJ2-3; the match to TRBD1 covers 9 bases. CDR1 MNHEY and CDR2 SMNVEV come from the germline V gene (reference sequence). The CDR3 is 15 amino acids. Trimming took 4 bases from V and 1 from J; bases not matched to a gene: 3. The CDR3 spells CASSSGQGGTDTQYF. CDR3 DNA sequence: TGTGCCAGCAGTTCGGGACAGGGTGGCACAGATACGCAGTATTTT.

The chain uses TRBV2 and TRBJ1-4; TRBD1 aligns across 11 bases. The CDR3 sequence is 15 residues long. Germline CDR1 reads SNHLY; CDR2 reads FYNNEI. The V segment lost 7 bases and the J segment 7 bases; nucleotides outside the gene matches: 8. The CDR3 protein is CASTQEGQGGEKLFF. In DNA form, the CDR3 reads TGTGCCAGCACCCAAGAGGGACAGGGGGGTGAAAAACTGTTTTTT.

The chain carries TRBV28 and TRBJ2-7, with 8 positions matching TRBD1. CDR3 length: 12 amino acids. The junction had 9 bases not matched to a gene; V was cut back by 5 bases and J by 12 bases. Germline CDR1 reads MDHEN; CDR2 reads SYDVKM. The CDR3, as DNA: TGTGCCAGCAGTCTACTCCGGGACAGGTCGTACTTC. It codes for CASSLLRDRSYF.